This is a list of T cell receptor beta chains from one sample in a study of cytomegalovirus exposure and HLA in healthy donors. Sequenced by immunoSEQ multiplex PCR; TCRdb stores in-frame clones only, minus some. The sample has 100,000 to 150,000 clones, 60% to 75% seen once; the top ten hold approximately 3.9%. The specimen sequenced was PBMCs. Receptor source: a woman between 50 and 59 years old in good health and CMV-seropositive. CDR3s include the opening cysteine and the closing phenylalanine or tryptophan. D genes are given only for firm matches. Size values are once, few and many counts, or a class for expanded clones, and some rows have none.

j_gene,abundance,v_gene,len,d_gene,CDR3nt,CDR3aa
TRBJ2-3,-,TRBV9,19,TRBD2,TGTGCCAGCAGCCCAAGTCTCGTAGCGGGGGGGATAGGCACAGATACGCAGTATTTT,CASSPSLVAGGIGTDTQYF
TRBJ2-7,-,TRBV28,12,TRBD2,TGTGCCACGACGGGGGGAGGCTACGAGCAGTACTTC,CATTGGGYEQYF
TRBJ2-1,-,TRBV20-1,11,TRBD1,TGCAGTGCTAGAGGAGGGACAGGGCGACTCTTC,CSARGGTGRLF
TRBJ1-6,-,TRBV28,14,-,TGTGCCAGCAGACTGCGACAGGCTGATTCACCCCTCCACTTT,CASRLRQADSPLHF
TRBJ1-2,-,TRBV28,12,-,TGTGCCAGCAGGACAGGTAGCTATGGCTACACCTTC,CASRTGSYGYTF
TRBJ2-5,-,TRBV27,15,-,TGTGCCAGCAGTTCCTTTCCCAGGGGCCAAGAGACCCAGTACTTC,CASSSFPRGQETQYF
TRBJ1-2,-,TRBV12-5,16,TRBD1,TGTGCTAGTGGTACTCCTCCGGGACAGGGGGACTATGGCTACACCTTC,CASGTPPGQGDYGYTF
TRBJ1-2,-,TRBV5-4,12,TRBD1,TGTGCCAGCAGCCCGAGACAGGGCGGCTACACCTTC,CASSPRQGGYTF
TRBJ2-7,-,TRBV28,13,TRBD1,TGTGCCAGCAGGGACAGGGTCTCCTACGAGCAGTACTTC,CASRDRVSYEQYF
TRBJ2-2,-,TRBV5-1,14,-,TGCGCCAGCATCTACGCTTGGGCCACCGGGGAGCTGTTTTTT,CASIYAWATGELFF
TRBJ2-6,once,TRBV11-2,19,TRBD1,TGTGCCAGCAGCTCGATATCGGGACAGGGGAGCTCTGGGGCCAACGTCCTGACTTTC,CASSSISGQGSSGANVLTF
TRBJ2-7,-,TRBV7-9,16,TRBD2,TGTTCCAGCAGCCCGCCGCGGGGGGACCCTTCCTACGAGCAGTACTTC,CSSSPPRGDPSYEQYF
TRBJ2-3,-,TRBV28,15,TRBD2,TGTGCCAGCAGACTAGCGGGAGGTAGCACAGATACGCAGTATTTT,CASRLAGGSTDTQYF
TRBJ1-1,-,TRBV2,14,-,TGTGCCAGCAGTGAAGGGGGGCAAAACACTGAAGCTTTCTTT,CASSEGGQNTEAFF
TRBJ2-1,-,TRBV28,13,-,TGTGCCAGCAGTTTTAATTTTGCGGATGAGCAGTTCTTC,CASSFNFADEQFF
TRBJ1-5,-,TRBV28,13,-,TGTGCCAGCAGTCTCGAATGGGGCCAGCCCCAGCATTTT,CASSLEWGQPQHF
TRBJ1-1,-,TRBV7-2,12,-,TGTGCCAGCAGCTTAGTACAGACTGAAGCTTTCTTT,CASSLVQTEAFF
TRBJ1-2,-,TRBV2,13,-,TGTGCCAGCAGTACAGGCCCCACCTATGGCTACACCTTC,CASSTGPTYGYTF
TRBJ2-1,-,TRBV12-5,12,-,TGTGCTAGTGGTCTCACGACAAGGTTTGAGTTCTTC,CASGLTTRFEFF
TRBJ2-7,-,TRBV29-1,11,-,TGCAGCATGAGGGGGACCTACGAGCAGTACTTC,CSMRGTYEQYF
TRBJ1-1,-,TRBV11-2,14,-,TGTGCCAGCACCACCGGGGGGGCGGGCACTGAAGCTTTCTTT,CASTTGGAGTEAFF
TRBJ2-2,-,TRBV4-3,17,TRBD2,TGCGCCAGCAGCCAAGCCCCGGGACTAGGTGACACCGGGGAGCTGTTTTTT,CASSQAPGLGDTGELFF
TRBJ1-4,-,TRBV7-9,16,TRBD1,TGTGCCAGCAGTTTCCGACAGGGCTCAACTAATGAAAAACTGTTTTTT,CASSFRQGSTNEKLFF
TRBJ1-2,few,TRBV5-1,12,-,TGCGCCAGCAGCCCCCCCCCGGGTGGCTACACCTTC,CASSPPPGGYTF
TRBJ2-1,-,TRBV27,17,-,TGTGCCAGCAGTTCCCCCCCGGGGGATCAATCCTACAATGAGCAGTTCTTC,CASSSPPGDQSYNEQFF
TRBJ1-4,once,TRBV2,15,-,TGTGCCAGCAGGGATTGGGGCGCAACTAATGAAAAACTGTTTTTT,CASRDWGATNEKLFF
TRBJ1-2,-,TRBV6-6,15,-,TGTGCCAGCAGTTACGCCTGGGACATCAACTATGGCTACACCTTC,CASSYAWDINYGYTF